This T cell receptor (beta chain) was sequenced during a study of identical twins. MiXCR, run by TCRdb on the 5' RACE reads, gives a single entry per CDR3 protein. The sample has 500,000 to 650,000 distinct CDR3 sequences, just over 7% seen once. Trimming removed 5 bases at V and 0 bases at J, with 8 bases between. CDR3 length: 14 residues. Germline-derived CDR1 and CDR2 are DFQATT and SNEGSKA (reference sequence). This sample was shared with a second study, whose subject was yellow fever vaccine responses in identical twins.

Sequencing was performed on PBMCs. The clonotype was recovered from a woman under 30 in good health. V and J are TRBV20-1 and TRBJ1-6; D is unresolved. CDR3 sequence: CSAGPDSYNSPLHF. DNA for the CDR3: TGCAGTGCTGGCCCAGACTCCTATAATTCACCCCTCCACTTT.